The T cell receptor beta chain under discussion was sequenced for a study of blood T cell repertoires in COVID-19. In the original workflow: Amplifying reference gene primers gave estimates of nucleated cell counts. Sequencing used immunoSEQ multiplex PCR; TCRdb keeps in-frame clones, though not all of them. Clone size and V and J calls were adopted from that table, with D and trimming inferred from the DNA. Among 150,000 to 200,000 clones listed, around 89% were seen once. The CDR3 sequence is 12 residues long. Deletions cut 11 bases from V and 7 bases from J, with 12 bases between. In germline, CDR1 is MNHEY, CDR2 SVGAGI.

This chain uses TRBV6-5 with TRBJ1-6; no reliable D call. The sequenced material came from peripheral blood. This TCR was sampled from a woman aged 25 to 39 with acute or convalescent COVID-19. The CDR3 reads CASGRENSPLHF. The CDR3 region has the DNA TGTGCCTCCGGACGGGAAAATTCACCCCTCCACTTT.